Shown below are 32 T cell receptor beta chains from a single sample sequenced in a study of cytomegalovirus exposure and HLA in healthy donors. TCRdb's table, derived via immunoSEQ multiplex PCR, lists solely in-frame clones and lacks some. The data show about 160,000 clones, just under 90% seen once. The sample comprised PBMCs. The receptors were sampled from a young woman in good health and CMV-seropositive.

The gene calls are TRBV23-1 and TRBJ2-5; 9 bases line up with TRBD1. TRBV23-1 is given ORF status, its function remaining uncertain. V was pared by 2 bases and J by 2 bases, with 6 bases of the junction left unmatched. The CDR3 has 16 amino acids. CDR3 sequence: CASSQPGTGRQETQYF. The DNA for the CDR3 is TGCGCCAGCAGTCAACCGGGGACAGGGAGGCAAGAGACCCAGTACTTC.

This chain joins TRBV9 and TRBJ1-2; perhaps TRBD1 as D (6 bases). Germline-derived CDR1 and CDR2 are SGDLS and YYNGEE. There are 13 residues in the CDR3. Trimming took off 0 bases at V and 4 bases at J, with 7 bases between the two ends. The CDR3 DNA is TGTGCCAGCAGCGTAGGACAGGCCTATGGCTACACCTTC. This sequence encodes CASSVGQAYGYTF.

This sequence joins TRBV11-2 and TRBJ2-7, with 7 bases lining up with TRBD2. There are 15 residues in the CDR3. V shed 4 bases and J 4 bases; nucleotides not matched to a gene: 10. Germline values: CDR1 SGHAT, CDR2 FQNNGV. The CDR3, as DNA: TGTGCCAGCAGCTCCCGTAGTCTAGCGGATTACGAGCAGTACTTC. It translates to CASSSRSLADYEQYF. Combining the CDR3 with reference TRBV11-2 and TRBJ2-7 gives the whole variable domain EAGVAQSPRYKIIEKRQSVAFWCNPISGHATLYWYQQILGQGPKLLIQFQNNGVVDDSQLPKDRFSAERLKGVDSTLKIQPAKLEDSAVYLCASSSRSLADYEQYFGPGTRLTVT.

V usage is TRBV7-6 and J usage is TRBJ1-1; weak D call: TRBD1 (6 bases). Trimming left V 0 bases short and J 6 bases short, with 14 bases between. The CDR3 is 15 amino acids. Germline assignment: CDR1 SGHVS and CDR2 FNYEAQ. This CDR3 reads CASSLAYRVVSEAFF. The CDR3 region has the DNA TGTGCCAGCAGCTTAGCCTACAGGGTCGTGTCTGAAGCTTTCTTT.

V is TRBV6-4 and J is TRBJ2-3; D is perhaps TRBD1 (5 bases). The germline V and J ends were trimmed by 3 bases and 0 bases, with 7 bases remaining between them. This CDR3 contains 14 residues. The germline V gene has CDR1 MRHNA and CDR2 SNTAGT. Here the CDR3 reads CASSEGASTDTQYF. DNA for the CDR3: TGTGCCAGCAGTGAAGGGGCTAGCACAGATACGCAGTATTTT.

The rearrangement joins TRBV7-2 to TRBJ2-1; D possibly corresponds to TRBD1 (5 bases). The germline V gene encodes CDR1 SGHTA and CDR2 FQGNSA. The CDR3 is made up of 16 amino acids. V dropped 5 bases and J dropped 4 bases, with 18 bases sitting between them. CDR3 nucleotides: TGTGCCAGCAGCCCCAGGGCTGGGATCGGGTACAATGAGCAGTTCTTC. Protein: CASSPRAGIGYNEQFF.

DNA for the CDR3: TGTGCCAGCAGCGCGCAGACAGGGGGCGGCTATGGCTACACCTTC. This translates into CASSAQTGGGYGYTF. V and J are TRBV7-9 and TRBJ1-2, with 10 bases matching TRBD1. The CDR3 contains 15 residues. CDR1 SEHNR and CDR2 FQNEAQ come from the germline V gene (reference sequence). V was clipped by 5 bases and J by 4 bases; unmatched bases: 7.

The chain recombines TRBV30 with TRBJ1-5, with 9 positions matching TRBD1. Trimming removed 0 bases from V and 9 bases from J; junction bases left unmatched: 9. This CDR3 has 15 residues. CDR1 GTSNPN and CDR2 SVGIG come from the germline V gene (reference sequence). The CDR3 DNA reads TGTGCCTGGAGTGTATCGGAACAGGGGGCTCGGCCCCAGCATTTT. This gives the protein CAWSVSEQGARPQHF.

In this sample, this clone turned up a few times. This chain uses TRBV10-3 with TRBJ1-5; D not resolved. This CDR3 is 14 amino acids long. In germline, CDR1 is ENHRY, CDR2 SYGVKD. V was trimmed by 10 bases and J by 4 bases, leaving 17 bases between them. This CDR3 reads CATNESPPNQPQHF. The DNA of the CDR3 is TGTGCCACAAACGAGTCGCCACCAAATCAGCCCCAGCATTTT.

The gene calls are TRBV6-5 and TRBJ1-2; no definite D call. V was cut by 5 bases and J by 2 bases, with 9 bases left in between. There are 13 residues in the CDR3. Per germline, CDR1 MNHEY and CDR2 SVGAGI. The CDR3 DNA sequence: TGTGCCAGCAGTAACGGGATCAACTATGGCTACACCTTC. Encoded protein: CASSNGINYGYTF.

In this sample, this clone turned up once. The gene calls are TRBV19 and TRBJ1-2; TRBD1 is a possible D gene (5 bases). This CDR3 region has 14 residues. Trimming pared 7 bases from V and 8 bases from J, leaving 20 bases between. Germline CDR1 is LNHDA and CDR2 is SQIVND (reference sequence). CDR3 sequence (DNA): TGTGCCAGTATTCACACTTCAGGGTTGGGCGGCTACACCTTC. Translation: CASIHTSGLGGYTF.

This clone was seen just once. The rearrangement links TRBV19 to TRBJ2-2; TRBD1 matches 7 bases. V shed 4 bases and J 5 bases; nucleotides not matched to a gene: 16. The CDR3 extends over 18 amino acids. Looked up from germline, CDR1 is LNHDA and CDR2 is SQIVND (reference sequence). This CDR3 is CASSKEGIRGSSTGELFF. The CDR3 DNA sequence: TGTGCCAGTAGTAAAGAGGGGATCAGGGGGAGTTCGACCGGGGAGCTGTTTTTT.

V gene TRBV7-9 combines with J gene TRBJ2-3; maybe TRBD2 (6 bases). Deletions cut 8 bases from V and 1 base from J, with 13 bases between. Germline V gives CDR1 SEHNR, CDR2 FQNEAQ (reference sequence). The CDR3 consists of 14 residues. Here the CDR3 reads CASGLGSGTDTQYF. CDR3 coding DNA: TGTGCCAGCGGCCTCGGGAGTGGCACAGATACGCAGTATTTT.

V and J are TRBV19 and TRBJ2-5; D is possibly TRBD2 (6 bases). The CDR3 is made up of 16 amino acids. From germline, CDR1 is LNHDA and CDR2 SQIVND (reference sequence). The V and J ends lost 3 bases and 5 bases respectively, with 19 bases between them. The CDR3 is CASSIGGQGGRETQYF. In nucleotides, the CDR3 is TGTGCCAGTAGTATCGGTGGGCAGGGAGGAAGGGAGACCCAGTACTTC.

The rearrangement joins TRBV27 to TRBJ2-1; TRBD2 matches 7 bases. J lost 4 bases, V lost 3 bases, and 6 bases had no gene match. The CDR3 length is 15 residues. The germline gives CDR1 MNHEY, CDR2 SMNVEV (reference sequence). The chain's CDR3 is CASSFGTNAYNEQFF. Here the CDR3 DNA reads TGTGCCAGCAGTTTCGGGACTAACGCATACAATGAGCAGTTCTTC.

The CDR3 sequence is CASSATTGANEKLFF. CDR3 DNA sequence: TGTGCCAGCAGCGCCACGACAGGCGCTAATGAAAAACTGTTTTTT. The chain couples TRBV5-6 to TRBJ1-4; D is perhaps TRBD1 (6 bases). CDR1 is SGHDT and CDR2 is YYEEEE in the germline V gene. The length of the CDR3 is 15 residues. Trimming left V 4 bases short and J 3 bases short, with 13 bases between.

The genes are TRBV7-9 and TRBJ1-5; TRBD1 agrees at 8 bases. Per germline, CDR1 SEHNR and CDR2 FQNEAQ (reference sequence). The CDR3 runs 16 residues. V gave up 5 bases and J gave up 6 bases; unmatched junction bases: 12. The CDR3 reads CASSPARTGFPQPQHF. The CDR3 DNA is TGTGCCAGCAGCCCGGCGCGGACAGGGTTTCCTCAGCCCCAGCATTTT.

The chain employs TRBV27 and TRBJ2-2, with 8 bases aligning to TRBD2. This CDR3 is built from 16 residues. With V trimmed by 7 bases and J by 5 bases, 12 bases remained unmatched. Germline CDR1 MNHEY, CDR2 SMNVEV (reference sequence). The CDR3 sequence: CASNFLREVDTGELFF. CDR3 sequence (DNA): TGTGCCAGCAATTTTCTGCGGGAGGTGGATACCGGGGAGCTGTTTTTT.

The V gene is TRBV4-1, the J gene TRBJ2-7; D possibly corresponds to TRBD1 (6 bases). The CDR3 has 14 amino acids. V was cut by 6 bases and J by 9 bases, with 21 bases left in between. Germline V gene sequence: CDR1 MGHRA, CDR2 YSYEKL. In DNA, the CDR3 is TGCGCCAGCAGTGCTGGGACACCGCTACGTGGGCAGTACTTC. Translating gives CASSAGTPLRGQYF.

The V and J genes are TRBV7-2 and TRBJ2-1, with TRBD1 as a possible D gene (5 bases). Trimming took off 5 bases at V and 10 bases at J, with 9 bases between the two ends. The CDR3 totals 11 residues. CDR1 and CDR2 (germline): SGHTA, FQGNSA. CDR3 bases: TGTGCCAGCAGCCTGAGGACAGAGCAGTTCTTC. Translation: CASSLRTEQFF.

The V gene is TRBV5-8, the J gene TRBJ2-1; D remains unclear. This CDR3 spans 14 amino acids. Germline V gene data show CDR1 as SGHTS and CDR2 as YDEGEE. The ends were cut back, 4 bases at V and 3 bases at J, with 11 bases in the middle. The CDR3 here is CASSPLTHYNEQFF. The CDR3 DNA reads as TGTGCCAGCAGCCCACTTACTCACTACAATGAGCAGTTCTTC.

The rearrangement uses TRBV9 and TRBJ1-1, with D tentatively TRBD1 (5 bases). This CDR3 comprises 14 residues. Germline V gene lookup returns CDR1 SGDLS and CDR2 YYNGEE. The V and J ends lost 4 bases and 8 bases respectively, with 18 bases between them. The CDR3 region is CASSTLGGRGEAFF. The CDR3 region has the DNA TGTGCCAGCAGCACCCTGGGGGGGAGAGGCGAAGCTTTCTTT.

V usage is TRBV9 and J usage is TRBJ2-2; D might be TRBD1 (6 bases). V shed 0 bases and J shed 2 bases, with 8 bases lying between them. Germline CDR1 SGDLS, CDR2 YYNGEE. This CDR3 contains 15 residues. The CDR3 loop reads CASSVAGQNTGELFF. CDR3 in DNA: TGTGCCAGCAGCGTAGCGGGACAAAACACCGGGGAGCTGTTTTTT.

This clone was detected once. The gene calls are TRBV7-3 and TRBJ1-1, with D uncertain. The CDR3 loop spans 14 amino acids. Germline CDR1 reads SGHTA; CDR2 reads FQGTGA. Trimming took 2 bases from V and 9 from J, leaving 16 bases between them. The CDR3 DNA is TGTGCCAGCAGCTTAGGTCCCCAAACATTGCAAGCTTTCTTT. Translating gives CASSLGPQTLQAFF.

This clone was detected a few times. CDR3 nucleotides: TGTGCCAGCAGGACTCTGGACAGGGTTTATGGCTACACCTTC. Translation gives CASRTLDRVYGYTF. The J gene is TRBJ1-2, the V gene TRBV6-5; TRBD1 aligns across 8 bases. CDR1 and CDR2 from the germline V gene are MNHEY and SVGAGI. J gave up 5 bases and V 6 bases, and 8 bases lay outside the gene matches. The CDR3 sequence is 14 residues long.

The chain combines TRBV10-1 with TRBJ2-1; 7 positions agree with TRBD2. This CDR3 spans 16 amino acids. J was trimmed by 6 bases and V by 0 bases; bases with no gene match: 8. Germline values: CDR1 WNHNN, CDR2 SYGVQD (reference sequence). The DNA for the CDR3 is TGCGCCAGCAGTGAGTCCGGCGGGAGAACGGGCAATGAGCAGTTCTTC. Its protein is CASSESGGRTGNEQFF.

The gene calls are TRBV7-6 and TRBJ1-1; the D gene is possibly TRBD1 (5 bases). V lost 0 bases, J lost 1 base, and 6 bases lay in between. Germline V gives CDR1 SGHVS, CDR2 FNYEAQ. The CDR3 loop spans 14 amino acids. CDR3 bases: TGTGCCAGCAGCTTAGCAGGGGCGAACACTGAAGCTTTCTTT. Amino acids: CASSLAGANTEAFF. The full variable domain, its missing parts supplied by reference TRBV7-6 and TRBJ1-1, is GAGVSQSPRYKVTKRGQDVALRCDPISGHVSLYWYRQALGQGPEFLTYFNYEAQQDKSGLPNDRFSAERPEGSISTLTIQRTEQRDSAMYRCASSLAGANTEAFFGQGTRLTVV.

The V gene is TRBV27, the J gene TRBJ2-3; D gene ambiguous. Germline V gene data show CDR1 as MNHEY and CDR2 as SMNVEV (reference sequence). The V and J ends lost 4 bases and 4 bases respectively, with 9 bases between them. The CDR3 contains 13 residues. DNA for the CDR3: TGTGCCAGCAGTTCAGTTGGTTCAGATACGCAGTATTTT. This translates into CASSSVGSDTQYF.

The rearrangement uses TRBV18 and TRBJ1-1; 12 positions match TRBD1. V gave up 4 bases and J gave up 7 bases; unmatched junction bases: 4. CDR3 length: 14 residues. CDR1 is KGHSH, CDR2 LQKENI, per germline. The CDR3 protein is CASSRDRGLDEAFF. As DNA, the CDR3 is TGTGCCAGCTCACGGGACAGGGGGCTCGATGAAGCTTTCTTT.

The chain couples TRBV9 to TRBJ2-1, with D tentatively TRBD1 (6 bases). The germline V and J ends were trimmed by 4 bases and 0 bases, with 11 bases remaining between them. Germline CDR1 is SGDLS and CDR2 is YYNGEE. The CDR3 sequence is 15 residues long. The CDR3 region has the DNA TGTGCCAGCAGCTTGGGGGCTACCTCCTACAATGAGCAGTTCTTC. Its translation is CASSLGATSYNEQFF.

The gene calls are TRBV10-1 and TRBJ1-5, with D hard to call. The CDR3 has 13 residues. Between the trimmed V and J ends, which lost 0 bases and 7 bases, there was a span of 7 bases. The germline V gene has CDR1 WNHNN and CDR2 SYGVQD (reference sequence). In nucleotides, the CDR3 is TGCGCCAGCAGTGAGTCAGTCGGGCAGCCCCAGCATTTT. As protein: CASSESVGQPQHF.

The chain has TRBV9 and TRBJ2-3, with 10 bases matching TRBD2. Trimming took 2 bases from V and 2 from J; bases not matched to a gene: 8. Per the germline V gene, CDR1 is SGDLS and CDR2 is YYNGEE. The CDR3 spans 17 residues. CDR3 DNA sequence: TGTGCCAGCAGCGTGGGGGATACTAGCGGGGTCACAGATACGCAGTATTTT. It yields the protein CASSVGDTSGVTDTQYF.